A single sample gave rise to the 28 T cell receptor beta chains below, sequenced in a study. A single record per CDR3 protein comes from TCRdb applying MiXCR to the reads. The sample records about 15,000 distinct CDR3 sequences, approximately 34% being singletons. Sequenced sample: blood. The receptors were sampled from a human donor.

This clonotype is medium-sized within its sample. The J gene is TRBJ2-7, the V gene TRBV29-1, with 10 bases identical to TRBD1. This CDR3 region has 12 residues. Trimming removed 6 bases from V and 3 bases from J; junction bases left unmatched: 2. The germline V gene has CDR1 SQVTM and CDR2 ANQGSEA. The CDR3 protein is CSVRTGGYEQYF. CDR3 nucleotides: TGCAGCGTGAGGACAGGGGGCTACGAGCAGTACTTC.

This clonotype was counted ten times or more. V is TRBV5-1 and J is TRBJ2-5, with D possibly being TRBD1 (6 bases). Germline loops: CDR1 SGHRS, CDR2 YFSETQ. Trimming took 2 bases from V and 3 from J, leaving 11 bases between them. The CDR3 has 14 residues. CDR3 protein: CASSFGTSEETQYF. CDR3 nucleotides: TGCGCCAGCAGCTTCGGGACATCAGAAGAGACCCAGTACTTC.

The rearrangement links TRBV7-6 to TRBJ2-3; D tentatively reads TRBD1 or TRBD2 (5 bases each). The germline V and J ends were trimmed by 5 bases and 2 bases, with 11 bases remaining between them. Germline V CDR1 and CDR2: SGHVS, FNYEAQ. The CDR3 sequence is 14 residues long. CDR3 region: CASSPGPNTDTQYF. In nucleotides, the CDR3 is TGTGCCAGCAGCCCGGGACCGAACACAGATACGCAGTATTTT.

In regard to this clonotype: A much larger clonotype is one base distant, so this may be a read error. The V call is TRBV29-1, the J call TRBJ1-1; D remains ambiguous. Germline CDR1 SQVTM, CDR2 ANQGSEA. The length of the CDR3 is 10 residues. V was shortened by 8 bases and J by 1 base, with 5 bases between the two germline ends. This CDR3 reads CSNENTEAFF. The CDR3 DNA is TGCAGCAATGAGAACACTGAAGCTTTCTTT. Looking up the rest from reference TRBV29-1 and TRBJ1-1 gives the full variable domain: SAVISQKPSRDICQRGTSLTIQCQVDSQVTMMFWYRQQPGQSLTLIATANQGSEATYESGFVIDKFPISRPNLTFSTLTVSNMSPEDSSIYLCSNENTEAFFGQGTRLTVV.

About this clonotype itself: Given a much more abundant clone one base away, this may be a read error. The chain carries TRBV4-2 and TRBJ2-1, with 8 bases matching TRBD2. J gave up 10 bases and V 2 bases, and 13 bases lay outside the gene matches. From germline, CDR1 is LGHNA and CDR2 YNFKEQ. The CDR3 is made up of 16 amino acids. CDR3 in amino acids: CASSQTLAGEGYEQFF. In nucleotides, the CDR3 is TGTGCCAGCAGCCAAACCCTAGCGGGTGAAGGCTACGAGCAGTTCTTC.

The chain is built from TRBV29-1 and TRBJ1-4; perhaps TRBD1 as D (5 bases). V lost 6 bases, J lost 4 bases, and 9 bases lay in between. This CDR3 has 12 residues. Germline CDR1 reads SQVTM; CDR2 reads ANQGSEA. CDR3 in DNA: TGCAGCGTCGAGGGACGTAATGAAAAACTGTTTTTT. It translates to CSVEGRNEKLFF.

This clonotype was recorded once. The chain uses TRBV20-1 and TRBJ1-1; D not resolved. CDR3 size: 8 residues. V was pared by 2 bases and J by 13 bases, with 5 bases between. Germline V gene data show CDR1 as DFQATT and CDR2 as SNEGSKA (reference sequence). CDR3 bases: TGCAGTGCTAGAAACAGTTTCTTT. It is translated as CSARNSFF.

This clonotype appeared many times. The chain recombines TRBV4-2 with TRBJ2-1; 7 bases are a match to TRBD2. V dropped 0 bases and J dropped 8; count of bases not matched to a gene: 7. Germline CDR1 LGHNA, CDR2 YNFKEQ. The CDR3 spans 15 residues. CDR3 in amino acids: CASSQEAGVLYEQFF. The CDR3 coding sequence is TGTGCCAGCAGCCAAGAGGCGGGAGTTCTCTATGAGCAGTTCTTC.

This clonotype showed up many times. This chain links TRBV29-1 with TRBJ2-3, with 7 nucleotides matching TRBD2. This CDR3 is built from 14 residues. Germline V gene sequence: CDR1 SQVTM, CDR2 ANQGSEA. V lost 6 bases, J lost 4 bases, and 10 bases stayed unmatched. CDR3 DNA: TGCAGCGTCTCCCGTGCGGGAGTCCCAGATACGCAGTATTTT. As protein: CSVSRAGVPDTQYF.

With regard to this clonotype: A read error is possible here, since a much larger clone lies one base away. V and J are TRBV14 and TRBJ2-7, with TRBD1 as a possible D gene (7 bases). Germline CDR1 and CDR2: SGHDN and FVKESK. The CDR3 has 17 residues. CDR3 coding DNA: TGTGCCAACAGCCACACCCCCTTGGGGGGCGCAGGGGGGGAGCAGTACTTC. Residues: CANSHTPLGGAGGEQYF.

This clonotype came up many times. V gene TRBV4-3 combines with J gene TRBJ2-5, with D possibly TRBD2 on 5 matching bases. Per the germline V gene, CDR1 is LGHNA and CDR2 is YSLEER. Trimming took 3 bases from V and 4 from J, leaving 12 bases between them. The CDR3 length is 14 residues. The CDR3 loop is CASSQEPRGETQYF. The CDR3, as DNA: TGCGCCAGCAGCCAGGAACCCCGGGGAGAGACCCAGTACTTC.

This clonotype was detected ten times or more. V is TRBV29-1 and J is TRBJ1-5; D not certain. Germline V gives CDR1 SQVTM, CDR2 ANQGSEA. CDR3 length: 12 amino acids. V was cut by 5 bases and J by 4 bases, with 9 bases left in between. The CDR3 reads CSVSTQNQPQHF. In DNA, the CDR3 is TGCAGCGTTTCCACCCAGAATCAGCCCCAGCATTTT.

By share, this clonotype counts as medium-sized (0.01 to 0.1%). This chain joins TRBV29-1 and TRBJ2-3; D is unclear. The CDR3 runs to 13 residues. The V end lost 6 bases, the J end lost 4 bases, and 14 bases lay between the germline ends. The germline V gene has CDR1 SQVTM and CDR2 ANQGSEA. CDR3 DNA: TGCAGCGTCGGCCCCCAGTTTGCAGATACGCAGTATTTT. Amino acids: CSVGPQFADTQYF.

The chain recombines TRBV29-1 with TRBJ1-1, with TRBD1 matching 9 bases. Germline loops: CDR1 SQVTM, CDR2 ANQGSEA. The CDR3 covers 13 residues. The trim removed 4 bases at V and 4 bases at J, leaving 4 bases unmatched. CDR3 residues: CSVGGTGITEAFF. The DNA for the CDR3 is TGCAGCGTTGGTGGGACAGGGATCACTGAAGCTTTCTTT. The full variable domain, completed using reference TRBV29-1 and TRBJ1-1, is SAVISQKPSRDICQRGTSLTIQCQVDSQVTMMFWYRQQPGQSLTLIATANQGSEATYESGFVIDKFPISRPNLTFSTLTVSNMSPEDSSIYLCSVGGTGITEAFFGQGTRLTVV.

In this sample, this clonotype turned up many times. The chain recombines TRBV20-1 with TRBJ2-1, with 14 bases aligning to TRBD2. CDR1 and CDR2 (germline): DFQATT, SNEGSKA (reference sequence). The junction had 5 bases not matched to a gene; V was cut back by 1 base and J by 6 bases. This CDR3 has 16 amino acids. The CDR3 DNA reads as TGCAGTGCTAGAGCTGCGGGACTAGCGGGAGTCAATGAGCAGTTCTTC. Protein product: CSARAAGLAGVNEQFF.

This clonotype is labeled medium-sized. The gene calls are TRBV29-1 and TRBJ1-1; no firm D call. The CDR3 is 13 amino acids. CDR1 and CDR2 (germline): SQVTM, ANQGSEA. The ends were cut back, 4 bases at V and 0 bases at J, with 9 bases in the middle. The CDR3 sequence is CSVVGRMNTEAFF. Here the CDR3 DNA reads TGCAGCGTTGTTGGGCGCATGAACACTGAAGCTTTCTTT. The full variable domain, with the rest looked up from reference TRBV29-1 and TRBJ1-1, is SAVISQKPSRDICQRGTSLTIQCQVDSQVTMMFWYRQQPGQSLTLIATANQGSEATYESGFVIDKFPISRPNLTFSTLTVSNMSPEDSSIYLCSVVGRMNTEAFFGQGTRLTVV.

This clonotype was observed at least ten times. CDR3 sequence: CASSTHSGSSYNEQFF. CDR3 DNA: TGTGCCAGCAGCACCCATTCCGGTAGCTCCTACAATGAGCAGTTCTTC. V and J are TRBV4-2 and TRBJ2-1; D unresolved. The germline V and J ends were trimmed by 5 bases and 0 bases, with 14 bases remaining between them. This CDR3 is 16 amino acids long. The V gene's germline CDR1 is LGHNA and CDR2 YNFKEQ.

This clonotype was recorded at least ten times. V gene TRBV30 combines with J gene TRBJ1-6; D is ambiguous. The V end lost 8 bases, the J end lost 0 bases, and 8 bases lay between the germline ends. The CDR3 spans 13 residues. Germline CDR1 GTSNPN, CDR2 SVGIG (reference sequence). CDR3 in amino acids: CAVQSSYNSPLHF. DNA of the CDR3: TGTGCCGTCCAGAGCTCCTATAATTCACCCCTCCACTTT.

This clonotype has at least ten counts. The chain has TRBV20-1 and TRBJ1-5; tentative D call: TRBD1 (6 bases). The V gene's germline CDR1 is DFQATT and CDR2 SNEGSKA (reference sequence). The CDR3 contains 17 residues. Deletions cut 0 bases from V and 3 bases from J, with 18 bases between. The CDR3 spells CSARDLKGGSPNQPQHF. The CDR3 DNA reads as TGCAGTGCTAGAGATCTAAAGGGGGGGTCCCCCAATCAGCCCCAGCATTTT.

The V and J genes are TRBV4-2 and TRBJ1-1; 7 bases line up with TRBD1. Germline CDR1 and CDR2: LGHNA and YNFKEQ. There are 16 residues in the CDR3. V dropped 0 bases and J dropped 4; count of bases not matched to a gene: 8. The CDR3 here is CASSQEWEGAGTEAFF. CDR3 bases: TGTGCCAGCAGCCAAGAATGGGAGGGGGCGGGCACTGAAGCTTTCTTT.

This sequence joins TRBV5-1 and TRBJ2-1; 9 nucleotides line up with TRBD2. J lost 9 bases, V lost 3 bases, and 16 bases had no gene match. The CDR3 consists of 17 residues. Germline V gives CDR1 SGHRS, CDR2 YFSETQ. The chain's CDR3 is CASSSRPNSGSFGEQFF. The CDR3 DNA reads as TGCGCCAGCAGCTCTCGACCGAATAGCGGGAGTTTTGGTGAGCAGTTCTTC.

This clonotype was seen only a few times. One end of the junction is discordant with germline, which a read error may explain. J is TRBJ2-1 and V is TRBV29-1; 8 bases agree with TRBD2. Germline V CDR1 and CDR2: SQVTM, ANQGSEA. The CDR3 covers 13 residues. CDR3 nucleotides: TGCAGCTTTGAAGGGACTAGATCAGAGACCCAGTTCTTC. Protein sequence: CSFEGTRSETQFF.

This clonotype was observed at least ten times. The CDR3 region is CAGELAGVAKNIQYF. As DNA, the CDR3 is TGTGCCGGAGAACTAGCGGGAGTGGCCAAAAACATTCAGTACTTC. This chain connects TRBV30 to TRBJ2-4; 11 bases fit TRBD2. Germline CDR1 and CDR2: GTSNPN and SVGIG (reference sequence). The CDR3 contains 15 residues. With 8 bases clipped from V and 1 base from J, the junction kept 7 bases outside the gene matches.

This clonotype was recorded many times. The rearrangement uses TRBV18 and TRBJ2-1; D assignment may be TRBD1 or TRBD2 (5 bases each). With 4 bases removed from V and 0 bases from J, the gap between germline ends came to 10 bases. The CDR3 contains 15 residues. The germline CDR1 and CDR2 sequences are KGHSH and LQKENI. CDR3 nucleotides: TGTGCCAGCTCACTGGGGGTTAGCTCCTACAATGAGCAGTTCTTC. Protein product: CASSLGVSSYNEQFF.

In its sample, this clonotype is medium-sized (0.01 to 0.1%). The chain employs TRBV29-1 and TRBJ2-3; D perhaps matches TRBD1 (6 bases). The CDR3 contains 12 residues. Germline-derived CDR1 and CDR2 are SQVTM and ANQGSEA. V lost 7 bases and J lost 8, with 16 bases in between. CDR3 DNA: TGCAGCGCAGGGGAGCTTTTGGGTACGCAGTATTTT. Translated, it gives CSAGELLGTQYF.

V usage is TRBV28 and J usage is TRBJ1-2, with D unresolved. Germline lookup yields CDR1 MDHEN and CDR2 SYDVKM. Trimming took off 3 bases at V and 8 bases at J, with 4 bases between the two ends. This CDR3 is 10 amino acids long. CDR3 bases: TGTGCCAGCAGTTTCAGGGGCTACACCTTC. It specifies CASSFRGYTF.

This clonotype was seen at least ten times. V and J are TRBV7-2 and TRBJ2-7; maybe TRBD2 (5 bases). The germline V gene has CDR1 SGHTA and CDR2 FQGNSA. V was cut by 2 bases and J by 0 bases, with 5 bases left in between. The CDR3 extends over 13 amino acids. The CDR3 DNA reads as TGTGCCAGCAGCTTAAGCGGCTCCTACGAGCAGTACTTC. It encodes CASSLSGSYEQYF.

The chain employs TRBV4-3 and TRBJ1-1; a possible D gene is TRBD1 (6 bases). The V gene's germline CDR1 is LGHNA and CDR2 YSLEER. The CDR3 loop spans 11 amino acids. V lost 4 bases to trimming and J lost 8 bases, with 8 bases between them. The CDR3 region is CASSPGQEAFF. The DNA for the CDR3 is TGCGCCAGCAGCCCAGGACAGGAAGCTTTCTTT.